Described below is a single TCR beta chain sequence and its context. Its matching antigen is unknown. V was shortened by 8 bases and J by 9 bases, with 15 bases between the two germline ends. The CDR3 spans 12 residues. The germline V gene has CDR1 MDHEN and CDR2 SYDVKM. This specimen belongs to a study of early T cells in non-severe SARS-CoV-2 infection. Unique molecular identifiers (one per individual cDNA molecule) were attached. TCRdb processed the 5' RACE reads anew with MiXCR; each CDR3 protein has one entry. This sample has over 90,000 distinct CDR3 sequences, with around 13% found just once. Study-wide results and limits: VDJdb-based matching was biased toward anti-spike CD8 responses and missed private and CD4 specificities.

The chain joins TRBV28 to TRBJ2-3; possible D gene TRBD2, 6 bases. This clonotype originated in an adult who was a healthcare worker with PCR-confirmed SARS-CoV-2 infection or an uninfected control (not recorded which). Sequencing used whole blood. CDR3 in amino acids: CASQQPSDTQYF. The CDR3 nucleotides are TGTGCCAGCCAACAACCTAGCGACACGCAGTATTTT.